This T cell receptor beta chain was captured in a study of blood T cell repertoires in COVID-19. The length of the CDR3 is 17 residues. Germline V gene lookup returns CDR1 MNHEY and CDR2 SVGEGT. V shed 0 bases and J 4 bases; nucleotides not matched to a gene: 9. In the original workflow: Amplification with reference gene primers provided the estimates of nucleated cell counts. Profiled with immunoSEQ multiplex PCR; TCRdb holds only in-frame clones, not every one. The DNA gave D and trimming, while V, J and clone size come from that table. This sample has about 230,000 clones; 88% occur once, and the top ten carry around 2.8%.

This clonotype was sampled from an older woman with acute or convalescent COVID-19. Sequenced: peripheral blood. The V and J genes are TRBV6-2 or TRBV6-3 and TRBJ2-1; 7 nucleotides match TRBD2. This CDR3 reads CASSYSRASGIYNEQFF. The CDR3 DNA is TGTGCCAGCAGTTACTCGAGGGCTAGCGGAATTTACAATGAGCAGTTCTTC.